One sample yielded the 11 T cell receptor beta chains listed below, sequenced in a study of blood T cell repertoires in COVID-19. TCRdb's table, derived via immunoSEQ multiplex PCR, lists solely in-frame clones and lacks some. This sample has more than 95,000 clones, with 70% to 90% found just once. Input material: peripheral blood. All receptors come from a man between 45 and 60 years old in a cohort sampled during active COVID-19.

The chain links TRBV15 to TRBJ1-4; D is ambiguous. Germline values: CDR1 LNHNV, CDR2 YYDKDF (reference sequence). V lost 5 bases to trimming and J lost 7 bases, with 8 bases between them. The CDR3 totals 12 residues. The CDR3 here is CATSRRGEKLFF. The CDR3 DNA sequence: TGTGCCACCAGCCGACGGGGTGAAAAACTGTTTTTT.

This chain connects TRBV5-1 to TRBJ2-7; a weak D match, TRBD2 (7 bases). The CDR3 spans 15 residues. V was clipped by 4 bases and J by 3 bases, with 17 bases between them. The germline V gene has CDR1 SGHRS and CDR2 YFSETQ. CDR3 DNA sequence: TGCGCCAGCAGCCCTACAGGGAGGGAGGGCTACGAGCAGTACGTC. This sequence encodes CASSPTGREGYEQYV.

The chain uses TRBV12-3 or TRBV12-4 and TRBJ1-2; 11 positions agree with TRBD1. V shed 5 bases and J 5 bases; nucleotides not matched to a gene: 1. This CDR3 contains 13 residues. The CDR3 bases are TGTGCCAGCAGTCGGGACAGGGGGTATGGCTACACCTTC. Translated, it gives CASSRDRGYGYTF.

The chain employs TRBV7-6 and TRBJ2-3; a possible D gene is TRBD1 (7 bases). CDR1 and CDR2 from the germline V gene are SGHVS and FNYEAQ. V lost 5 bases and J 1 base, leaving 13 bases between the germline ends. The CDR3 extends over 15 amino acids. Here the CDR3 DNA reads TGTGCCAGCAGCCAGGGGGGAAGGGGCACAGATACGCAGTATTTT. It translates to CASSQGGRGTDTQYF.

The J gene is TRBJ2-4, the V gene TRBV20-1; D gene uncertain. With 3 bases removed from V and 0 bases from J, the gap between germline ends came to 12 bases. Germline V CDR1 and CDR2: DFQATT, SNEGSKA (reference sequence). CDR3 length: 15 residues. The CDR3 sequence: CSASKFQEAKNIQYF. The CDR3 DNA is TGCAGTGCTAGTAAATTCCAGGAAGCCAAAAACATTCAGTACTTC.

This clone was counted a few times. The CDR3 region is CASSLGQGPYNEQFF. CDR3 bases: TGTGCCAGCAGCTTGGGGCAGGGCCCCTACAATGAGCAGTTCTTC. This chain joins TRBV5-5 and TRBJ2-1; possibly TRBD1 for D (5 bases). Trimming stripped 0 bases from V and 2 bases from J, with 9 bases between. CDR1 is SGHKS and CDR2 is YYEKEE in the germline V gene (reference sequence). The CDR3 is made up of 15 amino acids.

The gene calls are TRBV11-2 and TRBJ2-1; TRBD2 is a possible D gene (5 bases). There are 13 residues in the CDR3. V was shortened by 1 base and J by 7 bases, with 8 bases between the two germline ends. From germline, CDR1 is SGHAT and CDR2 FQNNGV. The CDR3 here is CASSLGTGNEQFF. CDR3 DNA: TGTGCCAGCAGCTTAGGGACGGGAAATGAGCAGTTCTTC.

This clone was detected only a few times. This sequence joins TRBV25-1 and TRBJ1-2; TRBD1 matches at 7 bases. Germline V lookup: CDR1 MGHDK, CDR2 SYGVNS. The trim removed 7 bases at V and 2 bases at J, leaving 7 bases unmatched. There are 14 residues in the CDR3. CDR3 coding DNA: TGTGCCAGCACTTTTGGGGACAGAAACTATGGCTACACCTTC. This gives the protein CASTFGDRNYGYTF.

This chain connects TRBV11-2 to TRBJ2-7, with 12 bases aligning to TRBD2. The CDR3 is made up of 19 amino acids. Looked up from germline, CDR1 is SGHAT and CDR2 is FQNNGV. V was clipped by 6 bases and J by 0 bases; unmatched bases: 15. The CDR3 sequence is CASRHEPRLAGVSSYEQYF. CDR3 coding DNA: TGTGCCAGCAGGCACGAACCGCGACTAGCGGGGGTCAGCTCCTACGAGCAGTACTTC.

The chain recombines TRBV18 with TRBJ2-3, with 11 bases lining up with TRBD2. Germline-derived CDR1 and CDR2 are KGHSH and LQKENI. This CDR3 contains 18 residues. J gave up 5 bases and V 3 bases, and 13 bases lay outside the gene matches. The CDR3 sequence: CASSPRLAGNNQGDTQYF. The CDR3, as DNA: TGTGCCAGCTCACCGAGACTAGCGGGAAACAACCAGGGAGATACGCAGTATTTT.

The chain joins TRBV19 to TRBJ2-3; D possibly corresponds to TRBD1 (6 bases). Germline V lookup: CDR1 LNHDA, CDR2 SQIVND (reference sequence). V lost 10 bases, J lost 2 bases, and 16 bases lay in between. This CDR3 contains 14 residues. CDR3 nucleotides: TGTGCCACCCATAAGGGGGACCACACAGATACGCAGTATTTT. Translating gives CATHKGDHTDTQYF.